This TCR beta chain is drawn from a study of cytomegalovirus exposure and HLA in healthy donors. Study context: Of about 400 genotyped donors, approximately 84% clustered with self-reported Caucasian donors. General observations from the study: HLA alleles were associated with fewer than 20,000 TCR beta sequences in a later analysis at 0.05 false discovery rate. Among TCR sequences, most were rare, though some public TCRs appeared in many donors. Earlier analysis found most TCR beta V segments productive about 87% or about 30% of the time.

About this clone itself: What it recognizes is unknown.

13 Jbeta primers and 60 Vbeta primers were used for the PCR. Some clones are missing from TCRdb's copy, which holds only in-frame ones; the method was immunoSEQ multiplex PCR. The data contain under 200,000 clones, approximately 82% of them singletons. The sequencing input was PBMCs. The source is a male donor in good health and CMV-seronegative.

DNA of the CDR3: TGTGCCAGCAGTCCCCGAAAGGGGGCGTTTCAGCCCCAGCATTTT. Amino acids: CASSPRKGAFQPQHF. The chain carries TRBV28 and TRBJ1-5; TRBD1 matches 7 bases. The germline CDR1 and CDR2 sequences are MDHEN and SYDVKM. The CDR3 consists of 15 residues. After removal of 5 bases from V and 6 bases from J, the junction contained 10 bases not matched to a gene.